What follows is one TCR beta chain and its context. This clonotype was counted only a few times. This clone's antigen is unknown. No much larger clone exists at a distance of one base, and base qualities are not known. The method was PCR. DNA from cultured CD4+ T cells was subjected to TCR sequencing with the Oncomine TCR Beta short-read assay at the Johns Hopkins FTIC core. Genomic DNA was extracted from the cultured CD4+ T cells with the QIAamp micro DNA kit. The Oncomine TCR Beta libraries from cultured CD4+ T cells were pooled using unique dual indexes and then sequenced on an Illumina iSeq 100. On the study's bioinformatics: Non-productive sequences were filtered out, and CDR3s that did not start with C, did not end with F or W, or were shorter than 7 amino acids were discarded. Antigen-specific clonotypes were identified with the MANAFEST web application by comparing peptide-stimulated wells with reference and other culture wells. For a clone to be called positive, the clone needed an FDR below 0.05, an odds ratio above 5, and a productive frequency above 0.1% in at least two of three replicate wells. A clonotype counted as cross-reactive if it showed significant expansion both in the SARS-CoV-2 spike wells and in at least one common cold coronavirus spike condition. CDR3 homology was assessed with Levenshtein distances (stringdist) and unrooted phylogenetic trees (ape) in R version 3.6.1. TCRdb reran the public reads through fastp at Q25 and MiXCR, keeping productive beta chains. Entries are consolidated by CDR3 protein sequence, retaining the most common genes and DNA. The V and J calls here are based on TCRdb, not the publication. This sample lists some 15,000 distinct CDR3 sequences; about 48% were detected once. Of the sample, 4% to 5.5% falls within the top ten clones.

Sample treatment or condition, as interpreted from the label and publication: roughly 11-day PBMC culture with coronavirus spike peptide pools or control peptides (ViraFEST assay). To expand antigen-specific T cells with peptide pools and then pick out the expanded clonotypes through TCR sequencing, the study relied on the ViraFEST assay. The positive SARS-CoV-2 PCR tests of the convalescent patients were dated from March to December 2020, before the Alpha, Beta and Delta variants emerged in the United States. PBMCs were cultured at around 2.2 million per well in IMDM supplemented with approximately 4.7% human AB serum and roughly 10 IU/ml IL-2, with approximately 11 ug/ml peptide pools added. On days 3 and 7, half of the culture medium was replaced with fresh IL-2-containing medium. After less than twelve days of culture, CD4+ T cells were isolated by negative selection with the EasySep CD4+ T cell isolation kit. Ficoll-Paque Plus gradient centrifugation was used to isolate PBMCs from whole blood, and the isolated PBMCs were then either used fresh or cryopreserved at -140C. Each culture condition was generally run in triplicate wells.

The CDR3 holds 13 amino acids from the cysteine to the phenylalanine. Kept here is only the CDR3 DNA, which spans 39 bases and is read in frame from base 1. Trimming removed 6 bases from V and 6 bases from J, leaving 12 bases between the germline ends. The germline V gene yields MNHNS for CDR1 and SASEGT for CDR2. The entry originates in a study of vaccination and CD4 T cells after COVID-19 (dated by TCRdb to between 2022 and 2023). The study in broad terms: Convalescent patients had a positive SARS-CoV-2 result on nasal swab PCR, and of these patients, fewer than ten had mild disease and one had severe disease. Post-COVID blood samples were collected from convalescent patients a median of approximately 100 days after diagnosis, with a range of about 30 to 161 days. Post-vaccine blood samples were collected a median of around 2.5 months after the second vaccine dose, ranging from about 13 to 241 days. In control cultures, a CEFX viral epitope pool was used as positive control, an HIV-1 Nef peptide pool was used as negative control, or no peptide was added. Participants received two doses of either the Pfizer-BioNTech BNT162b2 vaccine (n=8) or the Moderna mRNA-1273 vaccine (n=2). In 10 COVID-19 convalescent patients and 4 infection-naive healthy vaccine recipients, the spike-specific CD4+ TCR repertoire before mRNA vaccination was compared with the repertoire after mRNA vaccination. The convalescent cohort included six males and four females, with two Hispanic individuals, seven Caucasians, two Asians and one multiracial person. The cultures were stimulated with overlapping spike peptide pools from SARS-CoV-2 and from the common cold coronaviruses HCoV-NL63, HCoV-OC43 and HCoV-229E. Beyond this particular receptor, the publication reports: An increase in the median number of SARS-CoV-2-reactive clonotypes from 20 to 25 after infection to approximately 41 after vaccination was observed, but the change was not found to be significant. Of the vaccine-specific clones in convalescent patients, 304 of 307, or nearly all, reacted only to SARS-CoV-2 spike and did not cross-react with common cold coronaviruses. Among convalescent patients, a median roughly 90% of the SARS-CoV-2-reactive clones seen after vaccination appeared only after vaccination, which suggests priming specific to the vaccine. The number of convalescent patients in the study was relatively small, and the study did not examine early timepoints following natural infection.

This TCR came from a human donor who had recovered from COVID-19. The input for sequencing was CD4+ T cells from blood, cultured in vitro, taken before SARS-CoV-2 vaccination. The sequence is built from TRBV6-1 and TRBJ2-1; D gene: possibly TRBD2, on 5 matching bases. The CDR3 is CASRLGRRNEQFF. The DNA sequence follows: TGTGCCAGCAGACTAGGACGGCGCAATGAGCAGTTCTTC.